This entry lists 3 T cell receptor beta chains sequenced from one sample in a study of control samples from healthy donors and cancer patients. TCRdb's copy holds only in-frame clones and misses some; the assay was immunoSEQ multiplex PCR. The data hold 100,000 to 150,000 clones, with around 87% observed a single time. The material sequenced was blood. Receptors originate from a man in his fifties or sixties in good health.

The chain has TRBV30 and TRBJ2-5; 14 nucleotides align to TRBD2. The CDR3 runs to 17 residues. The V gene end was trimmed by 0 bases and the J gene end by 2 bases; junction bases not matched to a gene: 5. CDR1 GTSNPN and CDR2 SVGIG come from the germline V gene (reference sequence). CDR3 residues: CAWSVGWTSGGQETQYF. In nucleotides, the CDR3 is TGTGCCTGGAGTGTAGGGTGGACTAGCGGGGGGCAAGAGACCCAGTACTTC. Complete variable domain (other parts from reference TRBV30 and TRBJ2-5): SQTIHQWPATLVQPVGSPLSLECTVEGTSNPNLYWYRQAAGRGLQLLFYSVGIGQISSEVPQNLSASRPQDRQFILSSKKLLLSDSGFYLCAWSVGWTSGGQETQYFGPGTRLLVL.

This rearrangement joins TRBV30 to TRBJ2-1; 9 bases are a match to TRBD1. This CDR3 region has 14 residues. The V gene's germline CDR1 is GTSNPN and CDR2 SVGIG (reference sequence). With 5 bases clipped from V and 8 bases from J, the junction kept 10 bases outside the gene matches. CDR3 sequence: CAWAGTGNVHEQFF. The CDR3 nucleotides read TGTGCCTGGGCCGGGACAGGGAACGTCCATGAGCAGTTCTTC.

The chain's CDR3 is CASSLDRNGYGYTF. CDR3 coding DNA: TGCGCCAGCAGCTTGGATCGCAACGGCTATGGCTACACCTTC. The V and J genes are TRBV5-1 and TRBJ1-2; D remains ambiguous. The germline CDR1 and CDR2 sequences are SGHRS and YFSETQ. This CDR3 spans 14 amino acids. The V and J ends lost 0 bases and 4 bases respectively, with 10 bases between them.